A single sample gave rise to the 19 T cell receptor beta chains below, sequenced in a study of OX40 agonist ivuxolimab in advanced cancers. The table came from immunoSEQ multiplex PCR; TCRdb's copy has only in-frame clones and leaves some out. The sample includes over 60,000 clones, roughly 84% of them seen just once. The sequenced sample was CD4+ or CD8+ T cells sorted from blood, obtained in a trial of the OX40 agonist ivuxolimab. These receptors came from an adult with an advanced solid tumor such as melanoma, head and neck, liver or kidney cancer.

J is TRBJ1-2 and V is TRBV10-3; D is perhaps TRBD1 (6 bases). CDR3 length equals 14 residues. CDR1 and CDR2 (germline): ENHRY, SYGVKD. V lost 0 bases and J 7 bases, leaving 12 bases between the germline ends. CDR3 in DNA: TGTGCCATCAGTGAGTCGTCAGGGGCGAGTGGCTACACCTTC. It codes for CAISESSGASGYTF.

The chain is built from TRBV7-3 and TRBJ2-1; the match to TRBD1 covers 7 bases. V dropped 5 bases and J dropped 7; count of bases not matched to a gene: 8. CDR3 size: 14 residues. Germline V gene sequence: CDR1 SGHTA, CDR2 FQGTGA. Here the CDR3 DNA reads TGTGCCAGCAGCCCAAAGGACAGGTGGAATGAGCAGTTCTTC. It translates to CASSPKDRWNEQFF.

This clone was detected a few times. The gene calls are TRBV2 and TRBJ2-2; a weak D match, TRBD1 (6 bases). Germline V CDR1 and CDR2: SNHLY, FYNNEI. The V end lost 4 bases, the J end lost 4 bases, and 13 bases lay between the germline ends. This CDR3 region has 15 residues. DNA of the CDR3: TGTGCCAGCAGTGGAAACAGGGCTGCCACCGGGGAGCTGTTTTTT. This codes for CASSGNRAATGELFF. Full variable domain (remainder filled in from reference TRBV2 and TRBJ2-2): EPEVTQTPSHQVTQMGQEVILRCVPISNHLYFYWYRQILGQKVEFLVSFYNNEISEKSEIFDDQFSVERPDGSNFTLKIRSTKLEDSAMYFCASSGNRAATGELFFGEGSRLTVL.

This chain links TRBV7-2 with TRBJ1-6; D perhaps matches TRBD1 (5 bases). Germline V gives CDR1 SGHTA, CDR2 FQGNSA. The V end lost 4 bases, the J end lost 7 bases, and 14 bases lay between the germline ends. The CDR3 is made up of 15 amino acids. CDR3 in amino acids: CASSSTRTSNSPLHF. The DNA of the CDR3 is TGTGCCAGCAGCTCAACAAGGACATCAAATTCACCCCTCCACTTT.

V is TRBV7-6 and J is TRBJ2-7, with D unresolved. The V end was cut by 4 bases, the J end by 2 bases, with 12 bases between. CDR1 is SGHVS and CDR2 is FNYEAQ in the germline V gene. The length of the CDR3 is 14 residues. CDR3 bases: TGTGCCAGCAGCTCCCTACCTCCACCCTACGAGCAGTACTTC. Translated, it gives CASSSLPPPYEQYF.

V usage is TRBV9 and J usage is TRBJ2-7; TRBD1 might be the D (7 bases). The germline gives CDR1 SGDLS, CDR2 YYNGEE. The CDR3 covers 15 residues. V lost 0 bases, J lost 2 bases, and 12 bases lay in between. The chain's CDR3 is CASSVGRGQTYEQYF. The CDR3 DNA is TGTGCCAGCAGCGTAGGGAGGGGACAGACCTACGAGCAGTACTTC.

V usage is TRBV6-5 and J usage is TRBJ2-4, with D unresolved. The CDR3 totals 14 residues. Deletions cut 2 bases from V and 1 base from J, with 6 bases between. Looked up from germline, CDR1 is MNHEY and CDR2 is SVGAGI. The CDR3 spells CASSYERAKNIQYF. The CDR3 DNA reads TGTGCCAGCAGTTACGAGAGGGCCAAAAACATTCAGTACTTC.

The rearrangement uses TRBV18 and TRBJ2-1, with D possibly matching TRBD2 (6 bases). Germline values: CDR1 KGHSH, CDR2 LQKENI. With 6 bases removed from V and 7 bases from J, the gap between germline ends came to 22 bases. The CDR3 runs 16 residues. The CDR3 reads CASSPGGTGVWNEQFF. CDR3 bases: TGTGCCAGCTCCCCAGGCGGGACGGGGGTTTGGAATGAGCAGTTCTTC.

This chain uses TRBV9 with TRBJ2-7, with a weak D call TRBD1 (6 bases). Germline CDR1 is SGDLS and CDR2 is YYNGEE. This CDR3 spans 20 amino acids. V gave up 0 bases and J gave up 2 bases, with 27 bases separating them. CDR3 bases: TGTGCCAGCAGCGTAGGGGTAGGAGCAGGGGTGGTTGGGGGCACCTACGAGCAGTACTTC. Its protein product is CASSVGVGAGVVGGTYEQYF.

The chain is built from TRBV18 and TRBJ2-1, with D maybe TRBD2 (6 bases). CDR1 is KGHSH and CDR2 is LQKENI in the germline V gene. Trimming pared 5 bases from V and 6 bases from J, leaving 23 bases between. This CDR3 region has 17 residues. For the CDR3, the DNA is TGTGCCAGCTCAACCGTGCAACGGGAGTCCTCTTTCAATGAGCAGTTCTTC. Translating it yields CASSTVQRESSFNEQFF.

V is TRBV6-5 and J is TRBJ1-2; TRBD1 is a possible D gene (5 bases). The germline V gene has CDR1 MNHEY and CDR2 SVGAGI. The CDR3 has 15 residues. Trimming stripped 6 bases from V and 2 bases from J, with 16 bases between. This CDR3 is CASSPSAWGNYGYTF. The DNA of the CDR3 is TGTGCCAGCAGCCCCTCGGCGTGGGGGAACTATGGCTACACCTTC.

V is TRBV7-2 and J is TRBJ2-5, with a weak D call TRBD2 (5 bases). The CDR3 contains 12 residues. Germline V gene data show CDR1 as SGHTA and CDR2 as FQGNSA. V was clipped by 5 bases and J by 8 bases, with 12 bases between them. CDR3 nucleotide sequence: TGTGCCAGCAGCCCTTTCGGGGTAACCCAGTACTTC. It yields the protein CASSPFGVTQYF. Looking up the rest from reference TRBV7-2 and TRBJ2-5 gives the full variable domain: GAGVSQSPSNKVTEKGKDVELRCDPISGHTALYWYRQSLGQGLEFLIYFQGNSAPDKSGLPSDRFSAERTGGSVSTLTIQRTQQEDSAVYLCASSPFGVTQYFGPGTRLLVL.

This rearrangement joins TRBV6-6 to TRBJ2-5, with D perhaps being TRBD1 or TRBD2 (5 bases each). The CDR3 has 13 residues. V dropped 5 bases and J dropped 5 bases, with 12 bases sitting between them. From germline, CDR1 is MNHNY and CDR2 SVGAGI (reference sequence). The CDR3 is CASSDGTGETQYF. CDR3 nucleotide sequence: TGTGCCAGCAGTGATGGGACGGGCGAGACCCAGTACTTC.

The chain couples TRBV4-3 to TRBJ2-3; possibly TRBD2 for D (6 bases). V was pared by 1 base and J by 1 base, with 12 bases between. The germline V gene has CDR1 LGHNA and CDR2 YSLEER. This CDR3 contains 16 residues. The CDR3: CASSQAGGIGTDTQYF. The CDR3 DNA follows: TGCGCCAGCAGCCAAGCCGGCGGGATCGGCACAGATACGCAGTATTTT.

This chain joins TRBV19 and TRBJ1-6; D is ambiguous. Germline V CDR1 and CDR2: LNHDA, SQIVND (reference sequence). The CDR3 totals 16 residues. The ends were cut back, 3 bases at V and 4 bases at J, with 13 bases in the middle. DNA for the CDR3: TGTGCCAGTAGTATCGGACCTCGGGCTTATAATTCACCCCTCCACTTT. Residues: CASSIGPRAYNSPLHF. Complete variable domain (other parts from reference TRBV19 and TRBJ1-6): DGGITQSPKYLFRKEGQNVTLSCEQNLNHDAMYWYRQDPGQGLRLIYYSQIVNDFQKGDIAEGYSVSREKKESFPLTVTSAQKNPTAFYLCASSIGPRAYNSPLHFGNGTRLTVT.

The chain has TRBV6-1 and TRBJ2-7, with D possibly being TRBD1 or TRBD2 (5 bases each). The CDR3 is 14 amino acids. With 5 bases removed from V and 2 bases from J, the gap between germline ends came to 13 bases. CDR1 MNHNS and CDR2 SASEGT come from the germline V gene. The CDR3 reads CASSNSGPTYEQYF. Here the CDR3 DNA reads TGTGCCAGCAGTAATTCGGGACCCACCTACGAGCAGTACTTC.

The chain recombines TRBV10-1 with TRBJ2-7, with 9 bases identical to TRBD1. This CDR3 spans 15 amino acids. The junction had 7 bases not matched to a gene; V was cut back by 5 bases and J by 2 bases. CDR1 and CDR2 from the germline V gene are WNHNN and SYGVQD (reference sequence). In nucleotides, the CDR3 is TGCGCCAGCAGTCGAGGGGGGACAGGGACCTACGAGCAGTACTTC. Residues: CASSRGGTGTYEQYF.

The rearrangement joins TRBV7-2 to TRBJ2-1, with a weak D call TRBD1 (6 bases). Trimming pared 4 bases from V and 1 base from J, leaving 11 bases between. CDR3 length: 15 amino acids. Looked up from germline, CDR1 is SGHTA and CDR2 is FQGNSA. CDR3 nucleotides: TGTGCCAGCAGCTCGACAGGTCCATCCTACAATGAGCAGTTCTTC. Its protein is CASSSTGPSYNEQFF.

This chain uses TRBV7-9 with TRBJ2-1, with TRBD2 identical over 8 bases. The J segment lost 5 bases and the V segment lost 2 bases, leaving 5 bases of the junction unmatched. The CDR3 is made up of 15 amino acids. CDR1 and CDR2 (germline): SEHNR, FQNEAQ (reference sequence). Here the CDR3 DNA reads TGTGCCAGCAGCTTAACGGGGGGGTCCAACAATGAGCAGTTCTTC. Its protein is CASSLTGGSNNEQFF. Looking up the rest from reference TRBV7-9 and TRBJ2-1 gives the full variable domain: DTGVSQNPRHKITKRGQNVTFRCDPISEHNRLYWYRQTLGQGPEFLTYFQNEAQLEKSRLLSDRFSAERPKGSFSTLEIQRTEQGDSAMYLCASSLTGGSNNEQFFGPGTRLTVL.